The clone carrying this TCR beta chain occurred many times. Its antigen is unknown. Germline assignment: CDR1 KGHSY and CDR2 FQNENV. Between the trimmed V and J ends, which lost 1 base and 7 bases, there was a span of 4 bases. The length of the CDR3 is 11 residues. The sample belongs to a study of beta chain features in type 1 diabetes. Looking at the study overall: Age, gender and cell yields were similar between patients and healthy donors. Study-wide results and limits: Over-representation of high TCR-expressing cells was a possible consequence of cDNA sequencing. TCRB repertoires of naive, central memory and Treg cells appeared more similar among patients than among healthy donors. When Type 1 diabetes patients were examined, their TCRB CDR3s proved moderately but significantly shorter in all four CD4+ subsets.

Sorted populations all had greater than 98% purity. Sequencing targeted expressed TCRB transcripts, as all isolated RNA had been reverse transcribed. Only in-frame clones appear in the TCRdb table, and some are missing; sequencing was by immunoSEQ multiplex PCR. This sample carries a few hundred thousand clones, 9.6% of them seen once, and the ten largest clones take 0.45% to 0.65%. This sequence originates from a man aged 30 to 45 with type 1 diabetes. The J gene is TRBJ1-2, the V gene TRBV16, with D uncertain. Sequenced material: central memory CD4+ T cells from blood. The CDR3 DNA reads TGTGCCAGCAGCCAATTTTCTGGCTACACCTTC. Its translation is CASSQFSGYTF.